Here is one TCR beta chain with its context. What it binds is not known. Produced via immunoSEQ multiplex PCR; TCRdb's table is partial and in-frame only. Here the sample spans roughly 60,000 clones, over 85% being singletons. The sample is drawn from a study of siplizumab effects on memory and regulatory T cells. Points from the study as a whole: The study did not confirm that proliferating Tregs from siplizumab cultures were suppressive. Roughly 80-97% of proliferating CD4+ or CD8+ clones defied assignment to a naive or memory phenotype.

Source material: CD8+ T cells sorted from blood. The TCR sequence derives from a human donor in good health.

CDR3 DNA: TGTGCCACTCGGGACAGGATCAATCAGCCCCAGCATTTT. Residues: CATRDRINQPQHF. V is TRBV15 and J is TRBJ1-5; 8 bases align to TRBD1. The germline CDR1 and CDR2 sequences are LNHNV and YYDKDF (reference sequence). J lost 3 bases, V lost 9 bases, and 4 bases had no gene match. CDR3 size: 13 residues.